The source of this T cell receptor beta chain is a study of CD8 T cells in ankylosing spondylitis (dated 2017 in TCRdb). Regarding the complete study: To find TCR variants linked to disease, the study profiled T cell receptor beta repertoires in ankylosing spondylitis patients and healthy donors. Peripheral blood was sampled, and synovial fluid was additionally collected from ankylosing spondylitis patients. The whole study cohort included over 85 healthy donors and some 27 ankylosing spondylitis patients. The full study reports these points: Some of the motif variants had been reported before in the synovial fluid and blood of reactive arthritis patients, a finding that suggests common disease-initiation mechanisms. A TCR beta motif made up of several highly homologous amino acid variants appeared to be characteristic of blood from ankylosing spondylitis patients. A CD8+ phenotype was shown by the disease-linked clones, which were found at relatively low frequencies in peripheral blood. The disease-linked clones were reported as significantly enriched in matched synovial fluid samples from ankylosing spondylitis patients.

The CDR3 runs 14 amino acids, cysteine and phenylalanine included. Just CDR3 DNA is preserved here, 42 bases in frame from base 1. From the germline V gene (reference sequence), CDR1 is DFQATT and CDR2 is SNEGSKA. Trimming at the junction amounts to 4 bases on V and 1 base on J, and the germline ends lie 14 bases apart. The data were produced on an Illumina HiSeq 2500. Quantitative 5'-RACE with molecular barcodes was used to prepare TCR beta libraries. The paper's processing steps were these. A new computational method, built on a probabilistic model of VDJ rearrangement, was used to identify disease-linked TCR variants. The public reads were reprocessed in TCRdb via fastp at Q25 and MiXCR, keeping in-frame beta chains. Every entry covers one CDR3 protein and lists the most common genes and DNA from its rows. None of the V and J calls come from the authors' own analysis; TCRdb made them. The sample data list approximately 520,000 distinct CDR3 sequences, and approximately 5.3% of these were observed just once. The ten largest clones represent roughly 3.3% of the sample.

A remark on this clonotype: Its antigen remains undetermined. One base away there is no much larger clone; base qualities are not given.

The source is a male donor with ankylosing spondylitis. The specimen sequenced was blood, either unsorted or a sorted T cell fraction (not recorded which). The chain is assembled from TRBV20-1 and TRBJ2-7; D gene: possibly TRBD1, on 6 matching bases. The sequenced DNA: TGCAGTGCTATTCGGGACACACTGTCCTACGAGCAGTACTTC. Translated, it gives CSAIRDTLSYEQYF.